This T cell receptor beta chain was identified in a study of T cells in Graves' hyperthyroidism and ophthalmopathy. Points from the study as a whole: Model-based prediction identified ophthalmopathy a median 6.5 months prior to its onset.

This CDR3 comprises 14 residues. The J segment lost 4 bases and the V segment lost 5 bases, leaving 6 bases of the junction unmatched. CDR1 is PRHDT, CDR2 FYEKMQ, per germline (reference sequence). Amplification targeted TCR beta CDR3 regions from RNA transcripts. The HTBI primer set served for first-round RT-PCR of the TCR CDR3. MiXCR was run by TCRdb on the multiplex PCR reads, yielding one entry per CDR3 protein. The data show over 350,000 distinct CDR3 sequences, roughly 14% seen once. The PBMCs were sourced from fresh peripheral blood (about 9.7 ml). This clonotype came up a few times. The antigen is not known.

The clonotype comes from a man aged 18 to 30 with Graves' ophthalmopathy. The chain combines TRBV13 with TRBJ2-3; TRBD2 aligns across 7 bases. Sequencing was carried out using blood. The CDR3 bases are TGTGCCAGCAGCGGGGGGGGGGTCCCAGATACGCAGTATTTT. Its translation is CASSGGGVPDTQYF.